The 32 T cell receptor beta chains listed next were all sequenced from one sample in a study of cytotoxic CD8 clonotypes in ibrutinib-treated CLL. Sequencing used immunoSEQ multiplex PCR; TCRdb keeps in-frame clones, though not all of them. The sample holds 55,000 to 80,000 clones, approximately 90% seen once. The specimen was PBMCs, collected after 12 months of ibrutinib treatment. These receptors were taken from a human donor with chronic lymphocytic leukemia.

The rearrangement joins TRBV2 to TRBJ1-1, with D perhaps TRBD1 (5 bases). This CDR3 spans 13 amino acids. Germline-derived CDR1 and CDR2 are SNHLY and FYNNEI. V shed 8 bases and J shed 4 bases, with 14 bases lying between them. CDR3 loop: CASGWRGGTEAFF. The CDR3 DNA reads TGTGCCAGCGGGTGGAGGGGCGGCACTGAAGCTTTCTTT.

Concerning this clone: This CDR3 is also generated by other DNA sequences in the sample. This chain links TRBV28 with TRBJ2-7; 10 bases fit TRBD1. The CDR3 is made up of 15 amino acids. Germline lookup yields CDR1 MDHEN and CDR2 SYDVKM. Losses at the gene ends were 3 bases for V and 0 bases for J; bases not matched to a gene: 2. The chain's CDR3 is CASSFRDRGSYEQYF. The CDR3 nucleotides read TGTGCCAGCAGTTTTAGGGACAGGGGCTCCTACGAGCAGTACTTC.

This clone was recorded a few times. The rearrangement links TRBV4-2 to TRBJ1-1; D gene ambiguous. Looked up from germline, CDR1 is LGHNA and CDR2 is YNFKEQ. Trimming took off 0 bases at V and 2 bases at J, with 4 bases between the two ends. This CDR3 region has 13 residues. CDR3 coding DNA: TGTGCCAGCAGCCAAGAGACTAACACTGAAGCTTTCTTT. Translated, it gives CASSQETNTEAFF.

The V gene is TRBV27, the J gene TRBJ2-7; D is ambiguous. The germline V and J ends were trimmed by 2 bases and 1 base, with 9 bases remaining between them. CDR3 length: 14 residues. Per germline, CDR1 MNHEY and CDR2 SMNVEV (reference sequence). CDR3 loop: CASSLGVRSYEQYF. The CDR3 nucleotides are TGTGCCAGCAGTTTAGGGGTCAGATCCTACGAGCAGTACTTC.

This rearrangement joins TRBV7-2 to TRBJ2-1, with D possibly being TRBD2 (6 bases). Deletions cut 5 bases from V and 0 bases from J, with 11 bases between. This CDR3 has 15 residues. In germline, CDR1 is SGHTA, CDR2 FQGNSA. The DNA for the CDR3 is TGTGCCAGCAGCCCGCGGGGTTTCTCCTACAATGAGCAGTTCTTC. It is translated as CASSPRGFSYNEQFF. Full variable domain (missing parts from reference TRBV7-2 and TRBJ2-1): GAGVSQSPSNKVTEKGKDVELRCDPISGHTALYWYRQSLGQGLEFLIYFQGNSAPDKSGLPSDRFSAERTGGSVSTLTIQRTQQEDSAVYLCASSPRGFSYNEQFFGPGTRLTVL.

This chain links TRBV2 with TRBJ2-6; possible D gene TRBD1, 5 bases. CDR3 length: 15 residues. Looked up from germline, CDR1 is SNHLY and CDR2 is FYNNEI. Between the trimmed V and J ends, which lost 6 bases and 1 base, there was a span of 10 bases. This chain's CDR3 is CASRTDTSGANVLTF. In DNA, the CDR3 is TGTGCCAGCAGGACGGACACGTCTGGGGCCAACGTCCTGACTTTC.

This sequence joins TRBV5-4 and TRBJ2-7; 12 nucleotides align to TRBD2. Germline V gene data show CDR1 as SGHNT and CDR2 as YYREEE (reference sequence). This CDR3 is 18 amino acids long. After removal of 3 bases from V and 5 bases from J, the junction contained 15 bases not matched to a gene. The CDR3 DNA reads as TGTGCCAGCAGCTGGGGACCCCGACTAGCGGGAGCAATGGACGAGCAGTACTTC. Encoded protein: CASSWGPRLAGAMDEQYF.

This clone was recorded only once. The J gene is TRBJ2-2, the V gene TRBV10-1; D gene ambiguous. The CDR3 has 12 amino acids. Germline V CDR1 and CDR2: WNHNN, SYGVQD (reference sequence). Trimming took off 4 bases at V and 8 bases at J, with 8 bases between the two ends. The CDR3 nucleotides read TGCGCCAGCAGTGTCGGGTCTGGGGAGCTGTTTTTT. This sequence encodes CASSVGSGELFF.

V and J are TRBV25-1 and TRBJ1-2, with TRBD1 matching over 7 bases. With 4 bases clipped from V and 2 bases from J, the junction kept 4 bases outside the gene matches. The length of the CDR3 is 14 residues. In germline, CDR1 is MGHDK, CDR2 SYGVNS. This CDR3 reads CASSGDRINYGYTF. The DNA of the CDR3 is TGTGCCAGCAGTGGGGACAGAATAAACTATGGCTACACCTTC.

CDR3 amino acids: CASSLSVSGFDGELFF. DNA for the CDR3: TGCGCCAGCAGCTTGTCCGTCTCGGGATTTGACGGGGAGCTGTTTTTT. The chain combines TRBV5-1 with TRBJ2-2; a possible D gene is TRBD2 (5 bases). This CDR3 spans 16 amino acids. Trimming took off 1 base at V and 7 bases at J, with 17 bases between the two ends. CDR1 and CDR2 (germline): SGHRS, YFSETQ.

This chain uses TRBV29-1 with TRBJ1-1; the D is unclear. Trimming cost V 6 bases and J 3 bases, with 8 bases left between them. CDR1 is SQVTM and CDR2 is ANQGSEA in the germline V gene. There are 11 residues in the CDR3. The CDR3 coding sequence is TGCAGCGTCGGGAGGGACACTGAAGCTTTCTTT. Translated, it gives CSVGRDTEAFF.

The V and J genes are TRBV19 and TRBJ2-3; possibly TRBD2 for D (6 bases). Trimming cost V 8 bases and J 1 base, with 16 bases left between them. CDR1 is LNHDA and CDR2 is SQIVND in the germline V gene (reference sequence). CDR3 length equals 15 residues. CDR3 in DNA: TGTGCCAGTCGCTATAGCGGCAAAGGCACAGATACGCAGTATTTT. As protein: CASRYSGKGTDTQYF.

CDR3: CASSNRGLPDNEQFF. CDR3 nucleotides: TGTGCCAGCAGCAACAGGGGACTCCCTGACAATGAGCAGTTCTTC. This chain joins TRBV28 and TRBJ2-1; a weak D match, TRBD1 (7 bases). Trimming cost V 6 bases and J 5 bases, with 17 bases left between them. The CDR3 length is 15 residues. Germline CDR1 reads MDHEN; CDR2 reads SYDVKM.

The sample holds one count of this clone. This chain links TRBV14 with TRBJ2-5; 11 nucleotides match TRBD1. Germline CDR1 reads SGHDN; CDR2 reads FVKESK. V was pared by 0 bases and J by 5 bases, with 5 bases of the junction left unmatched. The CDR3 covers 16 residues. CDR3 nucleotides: TGTGCCAGCAGCCAAGATAGGGGACAGGGGGACGAGACCCAGTACTTC. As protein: CASSQDRGQGDETQYF.

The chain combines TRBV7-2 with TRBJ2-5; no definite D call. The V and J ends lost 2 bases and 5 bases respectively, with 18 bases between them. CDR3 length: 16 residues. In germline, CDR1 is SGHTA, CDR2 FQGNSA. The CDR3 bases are TGTGCCAGCAGCTTAACGGAAGTTGGGTTTTGGGAGACCCAGTACTTC. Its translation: CASSLTEVGFWETQYF.

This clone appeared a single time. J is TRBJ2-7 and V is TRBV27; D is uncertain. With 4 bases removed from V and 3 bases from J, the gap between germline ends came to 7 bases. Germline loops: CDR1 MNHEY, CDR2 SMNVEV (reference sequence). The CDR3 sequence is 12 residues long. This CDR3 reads CASSSIGYEQYF. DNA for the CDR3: TGTGCCAGCAGTTCAATAGGCTACGAGCAGTACTTC.

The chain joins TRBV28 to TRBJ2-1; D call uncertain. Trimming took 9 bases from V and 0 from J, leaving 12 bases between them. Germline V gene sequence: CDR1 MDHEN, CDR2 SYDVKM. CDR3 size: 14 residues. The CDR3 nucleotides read TGTGCCAGTACCCCAAGGAGCTCCTACAATGAGCAGTTCTTC. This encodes CASTPRSSYNEQFF.

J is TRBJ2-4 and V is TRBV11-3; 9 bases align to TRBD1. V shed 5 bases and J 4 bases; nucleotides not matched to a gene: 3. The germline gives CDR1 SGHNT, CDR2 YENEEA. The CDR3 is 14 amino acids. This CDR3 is CASSKGQGKNIQYF. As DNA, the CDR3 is TGTGCCAGCAGCAAGGGACAGGGAAAAAACATTCAGTACTTC.

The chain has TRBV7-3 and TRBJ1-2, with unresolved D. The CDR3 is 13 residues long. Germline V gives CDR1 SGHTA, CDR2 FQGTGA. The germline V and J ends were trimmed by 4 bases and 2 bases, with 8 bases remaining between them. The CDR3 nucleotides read TGTGCCAGCAGCTCGTCACGAAACTATGGCTACACCTTC. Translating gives CASSSSRNYGYTF.

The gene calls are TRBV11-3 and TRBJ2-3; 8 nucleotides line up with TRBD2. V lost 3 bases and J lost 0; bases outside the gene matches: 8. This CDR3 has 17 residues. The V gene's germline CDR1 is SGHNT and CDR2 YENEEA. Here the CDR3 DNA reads TGTGCCAGCAGCTTTGGGGCGGGGGGACCTAGCACAGATACGCAGTATTTT. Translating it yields CASSFGAGGPSTDTQYF.

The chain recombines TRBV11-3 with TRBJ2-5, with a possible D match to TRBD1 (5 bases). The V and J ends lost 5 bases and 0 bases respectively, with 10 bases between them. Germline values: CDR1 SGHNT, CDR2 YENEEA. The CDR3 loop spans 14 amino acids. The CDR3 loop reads CASSIGAYQETQYF. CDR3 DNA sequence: TGTGCCAGCAGCATAGGGGCGTACCAAGAGACCCAGTACTTC.

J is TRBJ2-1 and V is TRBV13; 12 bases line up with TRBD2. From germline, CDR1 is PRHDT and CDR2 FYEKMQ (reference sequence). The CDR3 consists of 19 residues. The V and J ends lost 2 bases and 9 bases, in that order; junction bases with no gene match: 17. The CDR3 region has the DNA TGTGCCAGCAGCTTACTAGCGGGAGGGCCTGGAGTGATGGGAACTGAGCAGTTCTTC. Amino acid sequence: CASSLLAGGPGVMGTEQFF.

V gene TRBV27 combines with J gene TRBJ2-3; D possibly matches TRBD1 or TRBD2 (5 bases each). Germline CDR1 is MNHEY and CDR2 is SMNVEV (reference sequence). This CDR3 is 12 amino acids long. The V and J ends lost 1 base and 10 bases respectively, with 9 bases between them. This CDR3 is CASSLWGSAQYF. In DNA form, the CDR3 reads TGTGCCAGCAGTTTATGGGGGAGTGCGCAGTATTTT.

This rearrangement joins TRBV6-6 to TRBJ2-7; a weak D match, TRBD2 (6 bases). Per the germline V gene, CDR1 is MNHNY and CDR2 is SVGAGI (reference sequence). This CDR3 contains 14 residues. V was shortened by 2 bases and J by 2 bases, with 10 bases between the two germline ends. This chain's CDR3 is CASSYGLFPYEQYF. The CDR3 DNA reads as TGTGCCAGCAGTTACGGACTATTCCCCTACGAGCAGTACTTC.

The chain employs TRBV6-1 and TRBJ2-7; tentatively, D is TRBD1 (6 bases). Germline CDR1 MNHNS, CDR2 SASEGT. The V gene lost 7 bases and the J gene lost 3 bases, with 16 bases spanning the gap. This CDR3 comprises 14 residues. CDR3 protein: CASTMRTAGYEQYF. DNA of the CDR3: TGTGCCAGCACCATGCGGACAGCCGGCTACGAGCAGTACTTC.

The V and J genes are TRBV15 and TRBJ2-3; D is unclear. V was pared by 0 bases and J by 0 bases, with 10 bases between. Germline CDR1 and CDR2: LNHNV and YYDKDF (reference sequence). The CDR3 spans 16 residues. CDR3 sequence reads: CATSRDLGASTDTQYF. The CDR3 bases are TGTGCCACCAGCAGAGATCTGGGCGCCAGCACAGATACGCAGTATTTT.

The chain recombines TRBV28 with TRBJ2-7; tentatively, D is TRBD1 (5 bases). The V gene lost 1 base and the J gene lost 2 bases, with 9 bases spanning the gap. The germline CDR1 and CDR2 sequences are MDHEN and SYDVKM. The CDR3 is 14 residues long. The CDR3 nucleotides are TGTGCCAGCAGTTTATTGGGGCCCGCCTACGAGCAGTACTTC. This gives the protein CASSLLGPAYEQYF.

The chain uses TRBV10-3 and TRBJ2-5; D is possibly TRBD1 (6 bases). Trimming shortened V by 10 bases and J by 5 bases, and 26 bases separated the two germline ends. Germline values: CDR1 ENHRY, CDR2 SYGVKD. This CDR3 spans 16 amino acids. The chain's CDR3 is CATQAGQLLLRETQYF. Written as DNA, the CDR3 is TGTGCCACCCAGGCCGGACAGTTGCTTTTGAGGGAGACCCAGTACTTC.

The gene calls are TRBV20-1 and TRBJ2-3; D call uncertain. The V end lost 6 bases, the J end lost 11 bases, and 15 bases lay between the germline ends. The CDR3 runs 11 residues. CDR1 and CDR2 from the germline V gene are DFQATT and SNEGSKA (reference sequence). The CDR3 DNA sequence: TGCAGTGCGAAGCTAGACCCCCGGCAGTATTTT. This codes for CSAKLDPRQYF.

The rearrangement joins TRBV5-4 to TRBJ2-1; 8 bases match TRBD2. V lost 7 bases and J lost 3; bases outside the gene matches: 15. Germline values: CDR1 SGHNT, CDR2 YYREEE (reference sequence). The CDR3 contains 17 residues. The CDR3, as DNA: TGTGCCAGCTCTCGGGGGGGAGCTCTCCTCCTCTACAATGAGCAGTTCTTC. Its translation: CASSRGGALLLYNEQFF.

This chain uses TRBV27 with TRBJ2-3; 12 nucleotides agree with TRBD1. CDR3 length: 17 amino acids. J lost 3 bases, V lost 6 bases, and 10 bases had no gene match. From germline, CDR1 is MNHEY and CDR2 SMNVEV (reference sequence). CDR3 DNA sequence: TGTGCCAGCAGGAGACTCCGGGACAGGGGGCAAACAGATACGCAGTATTTT. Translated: CASRRLRDRGQTDTQYF.

Here the CDR3 reads CASSLDSGEVTEAFF. The CDR3 DNA reads TGTGCCAGCAGCTTAGATTCAGGGGAAGTCACTGAAGCTTTCTTT. The chain has TRBV7-3 and TRBJ1-1; D perhaps matches TRBD1 (6 bases). With 2 bases removed from V and 4 bases from J, the gap between germline ends came to 14 bases. Germline CDR1 and CDR2: SGHTA and FQGTGA. CDR3 size: 15 residues.